Shown below are 8 T cell receptor beta chains from a single sample sequenced in a study of blood T cell repertoires in COVID-19. Sequencing used immunoSEQ multiplex PCR; TCRdb keeps in-frame clones, though not all of them. Altogether 310,000 or so clones are present, 70% to 90% being singletons, with the ten largest covering 1% to 1.5%. Material: peripheral blood. The receptors shown here come from a man in his sixties or seventies with acute or convalescent COVID-19.

V and J are TRBV5-4 and TRBJ2-1; 8 bases agree with TRBD1. Germline CDR1 reads SGHNT; CDR2 reads YYREEE (reference sequence). The CDR3 spans 16 residues. V was clipped by 4 bases and J by 3 bases; unmatched bases: 9. The CDR3 sequence: CASSSAGTGGYNEQFF. CDR3 nucleotides: TGTGCCAGCAGCAGTGCTGGGACAGGAGGCTACAATGAGCAGTTCTTC. The whole variable domain, remainder taken from reference TRBV5-4 and TRBJ2-1, is ETGVTQSPTHLIKTRGQQVTLRCSSQSGHNTVSWYQQALGQGPQFIFQYYREEENGRGNFPPRFSGLQFPNYSSELNVNALELDDSALYLCASSSAGTGGYNEQFFGPGTRLTVL.

A few counts support this clone. The chain is built from TRBV7-2 and TRBJ2-3; D uncertain. CDR3 length: 13 residues. Trimming shortened V by 2 bases and J by 0 bases, and 3 bases separated the two germline ends. Germline V gives CDR1 SGHTA, CDR2 FQGNSA. For the CDR3, the DNA is TGTGCCAGCAGCTTACCTAGCACAGATACGCAGTATTTT. It codes for CASSLPSTDTQYF.

The chain combines TRBV9 with TRBJ2-1; possibly TRBD2 for D (7 bases). The ends were cut back, 1 base at V and 8 bases at J, with 19 bases in the middle. CDR1 and CDR2 from the germline V gene are SGDLS and YYNGEE. The CDR3 spans 16 residues. The CDR3 loop is CASSVRWGGVDDEQFF. CDR3 coding DNA: TGTGCCAGCAGCGTAAGATGGGGGGGCGTCGACGATGAGCAGTTCTTC.

The chain joins TRBV5-1 to TRBJ1-2; 8 bases are shared with TRBD1. The junction had 9 bases not matched to a gene; V was cut back by 3 bases and J by 5 bases. Germline V lookup: CDR1 SGHRS, CDR2 YFSETQ. CDR3 size: 15 residues. The chain's CDR3 is CASSSTTGEKYGYTF. DNA of the CDR3: TGCGCCAGCAGCTCGACGACAGGGGAGAAGTATGGCTACACCTTC.

The rearrangement links TRBV5-1 to TRBJ2-3; 7 positions agree with TRBD2. V was pared by 4 bases and J by 4 bases, with 6 bases of the junction left unmatched. Germline values: CDR1 SGHRS, CDR2 YFSETQ. The CDR3 loop spans 14 amino acids. DNA of the CDR3: TGCGCCAGCAGCGCGGTAGCGGGCCCAGATACGCAGTATTTT. Its translation is CASSAVAGPDTQYF.

This chain joins TRBV29-1 and TRBJ2-3; 8 nucleotides match TRBD1. The CDR3 extends over 14 amino acids. Trimming removed 0 bases from V and 3 bases from J; junction bases left unmatched: 2. Germline V lookup: CDR1 SQVTM, CDR2 ANQGSEA. The CDR3 reads CSVEDRGLTDTQYF. The CDR3 region has the DNA TGCAGCGTTGAAGACAGGGGGCTTACAGATACGCAGTATTTT.

The chain combines TRBV28 with TRBJ1-5, with D uncertain. Trimming left V 3 bases short and J 7 bases short, with 10 bases between. Germline CDR1 is MDHEN and CDR2 is SYDVKM. The CDR3 has 13 residues. CDR3 sequence reads: CASSLGSRQPQHF. In DNA form, the CDR3 reads TGTGCCAGCAGTTTGGGCAGTCGGCAGCCCCAGCATTTT. Full variable domain (outside the CDR3, taken from reference TRBV28 and TRBJ1-5): DVKVTQSSRYLVKRTGEKVFLECVQDMDHENMFWYRQDPGLGLRLIYFSYDVKMKEKGDIPEGYSVSREKKERFSLILESASTNQTSMYLCASSLGSRQPQHFGDGTRLSIL.

The chain is built from TRBV19 and TRBJ2-1; 14 bases match TRBD2. Germline assignment: CDR1 LNHDA and CDR2 SQIVND (reference sequence). This CDR3 has 18 amino acids. The junction had 11 bases not matched to a gene; V was cut back by 6 bases and J by 4 bases. For the CDR3, the DNA is TGTGCCAGTAGCCTCGGACTAGCGGGGGGCGTCTTTTACAATGAGCAGTTCTTC. This encodes CASSLGLAGGVFYNEQFF.